These 32 T cell receptor beta chains were sequenced from one sample in a study of T cells in Graves' hyperthyroidism and ophthalmopathy. RNA transcripts were the template for amplifying TCR beta CDR3 regions. HTBI primers drove first-round RT-PCR of the TCR CDR3. Using its own MiXCR run on the multiplex PCR reads, TCRdb lists one record per CDR3 protein. This table has roughly 580,000 distinct CDR3 sequences, 35% to 55% appearing once. The sample consisted of peripheral blood or thyroid tissue (not recorded which). The receptors derive from a woman aged 18-29 years with Graves' hyperthyroidism.

This clonotype was found a few times. The chain links TRBV2 to TRBJ1-3; TRBD1 is a possible D gene (5 bases). V dropped 5 bases and J dropped 0 bases, with 11 bases sitting between them. CDR1 SNHLY and CDR2 FYNNEI come from the germline V gene. The CDR3 length is 15 residues. For the CDR3, the DNA is TGTGCCAGCAGTCCGGACACCAACTCTGGAAACACCATATATTTT. This encodes CASSPDTNSGNTIYF.

The V and J genes are TRBV7-2 and TRBJ1-2, with D possibly being TRBD1 (5 bases). V shed 6 bases and J shed 4 bases, with 18 bases lying between them. The CDR3 spans 15 residues. CDR1 is SGHTA and CDR2 is FQGNSA in the germline V gene. CDR3 in amino acids: CASSSTASASYGYTF. The CDR3 bases are TGTGCCAGCAGTTCGACAGCTTCCGCCTCCTATGGCTACACCTTC.

The V call is TRBV10-3, the J call TRBJ2-7, with D possibly being TRBD1 (5 bases). The CDR3 is 16 amino acids. Trimming removed 10 bases from V and 2 bases from J, with 24 bases in between. CDR1 is ENHRY and CDR2 is SYGVKD in the germline V gene. In nucleotides, the CDR3 is TGTGCCAGCTCACCACCGAATCGTGACAGTGCCTACGAGCAGTACTTC. It is translated as CASSPPNRDSAYEQYF.

On this clonotype: It may be a read error: a sequence one base away is much more abundant. V and J are TRBV25-1 and TRBJ1-1; D remains unclear. This CDR3 comprises 14 residues. CDR1 and CDR2 (germline): MGHDK, SYGVNS. The CDR3, as DNA: TGTGCCAACAGTGAATCCTGGGCGGGCACTGAAGCTTTCTTT. Translation gives CANSESWAGTEAFF.

The rearrangement joins TRBV7-8 to TRBJ1-4, with D perhaps matching TRBD1 (6 bases). The CDR3 is 14 residues long. Trimming removed 7 bases from V and 6 bases from J, with 15 bases in between. In germline, CDR1 is SGHVS, CDR2 FQNEAQ. The CDR3 spells CASNTQGLDEKLFF. The DNA for the CDR3 is TGTGCCAGCAACACCCAGGGGCTTGATGAAAAACTGTTTTTT. Combining the CDR3 with reference TRBV7-8 and TRBJ1-4 gives the whole variable domain GAGVSQSPRYKVAKRGQDVALRCDPISGHVSLFWYQQALGQGPEFLTYFQNEAQLDKSGLPSDRFFAERPEGSVSTLKIQRTQQEDSAVYLCASNTQGLDEKLFFGSGTQLSVL.

The rearrangement uses TRBV9 and TRBJ1-4; D is ambiguous. The CDR3 extends over 14 amino acids. Germline values: CDR1 SGDLS, CDR2 YYNGEE. The V and J ends lost 0 bases and 5 bases respectively, with 8 bases between them. CDR3 region: CASSVDLDNEKLFF. The DNA of the CDR3 is TGTGCCAGCAGCGTAGATTTGGACAATGAAAAACTGTTTTTT.

The V call is TRBV25-1, the J call TRBJ1-1, with D perhaps TRBD1 (5 bases). The germline V gene has CDR1 MGHDK and CDR2 SYGVNS. The CDR3 runs 13 residues. Deletions cut 7 bases from V and 0 bases from J, with 9 bases between. Here the CDR3 DNA reads TGTGCCAGCACCGCGGACATGAACACTGAAGCTTTCTTT. It specifies CASTADMNTEAFF.

This chain connects TRBV7-2 to TRBJ2-7; no reliable D call. This CDR3 contains 15 residues. Trimming removed 5 bases from V and 0 bases from J, with 14 bases in between. Germline V gene lookup returns CDR1 SGHTA and CDR2 FQGNSA. The CDR3 DNA is TGTGCCAGCAGCCAACTGCCTGCCAGCTCCTACGAGCAGTACTTC. Protein: CASSQLPASSYEQYF.

The genes are TRBV7-9 and TRBJ1-1; 7 positions match TRBD1. In germline, CDR1 is SEHNR, CDR2 FQNEAQ (reference sequence). There are 15 residues in the CDR3. V was pared by 8 bases and J by 1 base, with 10 bases of the junction left unmatched. The CDR3 coding sequence is TGTGCCAGCGACGTGCCGGACAGGCGGAACACTGAAGCTTTCTTT. Its translation: CASDVPDRRNTEAFF.

This clonotype appeared many times. J is TRBJ1-2 and V is TRBV10-3; D possibly corresponds to TRBD1 (5 bases). This CDR3 region has 12 residues. Germline V gene sequence: CDR1 ENHRY, CDR2 SYGVKD. V was shortened by 4 bases and J by 4 bases, with 7 bases between the two germline ends. This CDR3 is CAISAQGYGYTF. The CDR3 nucleotides read TGTGCCATCAGTGCCCAGGGCTATGGCTACACCTTC.

In this sample, this clonotype turned up many times. This chain uses TRBV24-1 with TRBJ1-2, with 7 positions matching TRBD1. Germline CDR1 reads KGHDR; CDR2 reads SFDVKD. This CDR3 comprises 11 residues. The V segment lost 6 bases and the J segment 8 bases; nucleotides outside the gene matches: 2. The CDR3 coding sequence is TGTGCCACCAGTACAGGGGTCGGCTACACCTTC. Protein product: CATSTGVGYTF.

The sample holds one count of this clonotype. The gene calls are TRBV2 and TRBJ2-2, with 14 positions matching TRBD2. Per germline, CDR1 SNHLY and CDR2 FYNNEI. The CDR3 has 18 amino acids. Germline trimming cut 5 bases from V and 1 base from J; bases unmatched to any gene: 6. The CDR3 is CASSQTSGRAWNTGELFF. The CDR3 nucleotides read TGTGCCAGCAGTCAGACTAGCGGGAGGGCTTGGAACACCGGGGAGCTGTTTTTT.

The rearrangement links TRBV7-9 to TRBJ2-2; possible D gene TRBD1, 6 bases. V lost 4 bases to trimming and J lost 6 bases, with 12 bases between them. The CDR3 is 14 amino acids. Looked up from germline, CDR1 is SEHNR and CDR2 is FQNEAQ (reference sequence). The CDR3 nucleotides read TGTGCCAGCAGCTATGCGCAGGGGTCCGGGGAGCTGTTTTTT. The encoded protein is CASSYAQGSGELFF.

At least ten counts were recorded for this clonotype. V usage is TRBV15 and J usage is TRBJ1-6, with D possibly matching TRBD1 (6 bases). Trimming removed 1 base at V and 3 bases at J, with 13 bases between. The CDR3 totals 17 residues. Germline CDR1 reads LNHNV; CDR2 reads YYDKDF (reference sequence). CDR3: CATSRVGKGGYNSPLHF. The CDR3 DNA reads TGTGCCACCAGCAGAGTGGGTAAAGGGGGCTATAATTCACCCCTCCACTTT.

Details on this clonotype: Since a much larger clone is just one base distant, this may be a read error. J is TRBJ1-6 and V is TRBV7-9; TRBD1 agrees at 7 bases. The CDR3 has 14 residues. Germline CDR1 is SEHNR and CDR2 is FQNEAQ (reference sequence). The CDR3 DNA reads as TGTGCCAGCAGCTTGGAACAGGGGCACTCACACCTCCACTTT. This encodes CASSLEQGHSHLHF.

This clonotype was counted at least ten times. The chain recombines TRBV15 with TRBJ1-4; 9 bases align to TRBD1. V lost 4 bases, J lost 7 bases, and 7 bases stayed unmatched. The CDR3 has 15 residues. Germline assignment: CDR1 LNHNV and CDR2 YYDKDF (reference sequence). The CDR3 here is CATSKPGTGSEKLFF. CDR3 sequence (DNA): TGTGCCACCAGCAAGCCCGGGACAGGGAGTGAAAAACTGTTTTTT.

For this clonotype: A much larger clone lies one base from this, so it may be a read error. The chain uses TRBV24-1 and TRBJ2-2; D possibly uses TRBD1 or TRBD2 (5 bases each). Germline loops: CDR1 KGHDR, CDR2 SFDVKD. V lost 3 bases to trimming and J lost 3 bases, with 13 bases between them. The CDR3 spans 16 residues. CDR3 loop: CATSDRPGTYTGELFF. For the CDR3, the DNA is TGTGCCACCAGTGATCGTCCCGGGACCTACACCGGGGAGCTGTTTTTT.

V and J are TRBV7-3 and TRBJ1-5, with 9 bases that match TRBD1. The germline V gene has CDR1 SGHTA and CDR2 FQGTGA. V shed 4 bases, J shed 5 bases, and the junction held 12 bases outside the gene matches. The CDR3 runs to 17 residues. The CDR3 reads CASSSLGGTGTHQPQHF. The CDR3 nucleotides are TGTGCCAGCAGCTCCTTGGGGGGGACAGGGACTCATCAGCCCCAGCATTTT.

A few counts support this clonotype. The rearrangement uses TRBV2 and TRBJ1-1; D is possibly TRBD1 (6 bases). V lost 6 bases, J lost 0 bases, and 14 bases lay in between. The CDR3 loop spans 15 amino acids. Germline CDR1 is SNHLY and CDR2 is FYNNEI. CDR3 region: CASRARQELNTEAFF. CDR3 nucleotides: TGTGCCAGCAGGGCCCGACAGGAGTTGAACACTGAAGCTTTCTTT.

The J gene is TRBJ1-5, the V gene TRBV19; the D is unclear. The V end lost 6 bases, the J end lost 1 base, and 19 bases lay between the germline ends. CDR3 length: 17 residues. Germline loops: CDR1 LNHDA, CDR2 SQIVND (reference sequence). The CDR3 sequence: CASRLARDRDSNQPQHF. The CDR3 region has the DNA TGTGCCAGTAGATTGGCCCGCGACCGAGACAGCAATCAGCCCCAGCATTTT.

This chain joins TRBV6-1 and TRBJ2-7; D is unresolved. Germline V lookup: CDR1 MNHNS, CDR2 SASEGT. The CDR3 runs 14 residues. Trimming stripped 6 bases from V and 6 bases from J, with 18 bases between. CDR3 bases: TGTGCCAGCAGGGTCGCGGCAGATTTCGGCGAGCAGTACTTC. As protein: CASRVAADFGEQYF.

This clonotype showed up many times. The chain couples TRBV7-2 to TRBJ1-1, with D perhaps TRBD1 (6 bases). Trimming left V 5 bases short and J 1 base short, with 11 bases between. CDR3 size: 14 residues. The germline gives CDR1 SGHTA, CDR2 FQGNSA. This CDR3 is CASSPGHQNTEAFF. DNA of the CDR3: TGTGCCAGCAGCCCGGGACACCAGAACACTGAAGCTTTCTTT.

The chain joins TRBV7-6 to TRBJ1-5, with D perhaps TRBD1 (6 bases). CDR3 length: 15 amino acids. Germline V lookup: CDR1 SGHVS, CDR2 FNYEAQ. V dropped 8 bases and J dropped 3 bases, with 17 bases sitting between them. The CDR3 is CASARGGQYNQPQHF. DNA for the CDR3: TGTGCCAGCGCCCGTGGAGGACAGTACAATCAGCCCCAGCATTTT.

The J gene is TRBJ1-2, the V gene TRBV20-1; no definite D call. CDR3 size: 13 residues. The germline V gene has CDR1 DFQATT and CDR2 SNEGSKA (reference sequence). V was cut by 6 bases and J by 5 bases, with 16 bases left in between. The CDR3 DNA is TGCAGTGCCAACGGACCGACTCGGTATGGCTACACCTTC. As protein: CSANGPTRYGYTF.

This clonotype was counted at least ten times. The V gene is TRBV2, the J gene TRBJ1-1; D remains unclear. Germline V lookup: CDR1 SNHLY, CDR2 FYNNEI. Trimming stripped 10 bases from V and 2 bases from J, with 17 bases between. This CDR3 has 14 amino acids. The CDR3 reads CATARSRVNTEAFF. The CDR3 DNA reads TGTGCCACCGCACGTAGTAGGGTCAACACTGAAGCTTTCTTT.

The chain employs TRBV10-3 and TRBJ1-5; D is unresolved. CDR3 length: 15 amino acids. Trimming removed 2 bases from V and 15 bases from J, with 23 bases in between. The germline CDR1 and CDR2 sequences are ENHRY and SYGVKD. CDR3: CAISEGETPNQPWHF. The CDR3 coding sequence is TGTGCCATCAGTGAGGGGGAAACGCCCAATCAGCCCTGGCATTTT.

The chain joins TRBV25-1 to TRBJ1-2; TRBD1 matches at 8 bases. The CDR3 extends over 14 amino acids. V was clipped by 6 bases and J by 5 bases; unmatched bases: 8. Germline V gene sequence: CDR1 MGHDK, CDR2 SYGVNS. CDR3 amino acids: CASRDRESDYGYTF. CDR3 DNA: TGTGCCAGCAGGGACAGGGAGTCCGATTATGGCTACACCTTC.

This rearrangement joins TRBV6-5 to TRBJ1-1, with a tentative D call TRBD1 (6 bases). V dropped 7 bases and J dropped 1 base, with 10 bases sitting between them. The V gene's germline CDR1 is MNHEY and CDR2 SVGAGI. The CDR3 length is 13 residues. The CDR3 DNA follows: TGTGCCAGCAACGCACAGGGGAACACTGAAGCTTTCTTT. Translating it yields CASNAQGNTEAFF.

Only a few counts were recorded for this clonotype. The CDR3 sequence: CASSSWPDSEAFF. CDR3 DNA sequence: TGTGCCAGCAGCTCATGGCCGGACAGTGAAGCTTTCTTT. This chain uses TRBV9 with TRBJ1-1, with D possibly being TRBD1 (6 bases). This CDR3 has 13 amino acids. Germline CDR1 is SGDLS and CDR2 is YYNGEE. V lost 4 bases to trimming and J lost 7 bases, with 14 bases between them.

The chain uses TRBV7-9 and TRBJ2-4; 9 bases agree with TRBD1. The germline V gene has CDR1 SEHNR and CDR2 FQNEAQ (reference sequence). Trimming took 4 bases from V and 12 from J; bases not matched to a gene: 4. The CDR3 has 12 amino acids. In DNA form, the CDR3 reads TGTGCCAGCAGCTGGACAGGGGTGAATCAGTACTTC. Translating it yields CASSWTGVNQYF.

The rearrangement uses TRBV9 and TRBJ2-5; D is ambiguous. Trimming stripped 3 bases from V and 5 bases from J, with 14 bases between. The germline CDR1 and CDR2 sequences are SGDLS and YYNGEE. The CDR3 sequence is 14 residues long. CDR3 region: CASSALGSYETQYF. In DNA, the CDR3 is TGTGCCAGCAGCGCTCTAGGTTCTTACGAGACCCAGTACTTC.

The rearrangement uses TRBV15 and TRBJ2-5, with D maybe TRBD1 (5 bases). This CDR3 has 15 amino acids. Germline V gene data show CDR1 as LNHNV and CDR2 as YYDKDF (reference sequence). V was pared by 0 bases and J by 2 bases, with 10 bases between. Here the CDR3 DNA reads TGTGCCACCAGCAGAGAAGTAGGGGTACAAGAGACCCAGTACTTC. It yields the protein CATSREVGVQETQYF. The full variable domain, rest sourced from reference TRBV15 and TRBJ2-5, is DAMVIQNPRYQVTQFGKPVTLSCSQTLNHNVMYWYQQKSSQAPKLLFHYYDKDFNNEADTPDNFQSRRPNTSFCFLDIRSPGLGDTAMYLCATSREVGVQETQYFGPGTRLLVL.